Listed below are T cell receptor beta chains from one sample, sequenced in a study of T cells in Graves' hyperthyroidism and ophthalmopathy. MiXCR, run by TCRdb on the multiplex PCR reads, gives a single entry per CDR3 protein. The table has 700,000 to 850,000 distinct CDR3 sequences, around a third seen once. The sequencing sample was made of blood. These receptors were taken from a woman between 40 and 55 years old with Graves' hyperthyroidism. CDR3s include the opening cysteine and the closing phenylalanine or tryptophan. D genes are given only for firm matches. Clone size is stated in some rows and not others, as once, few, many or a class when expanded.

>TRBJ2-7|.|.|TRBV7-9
TGTGCCAGCAGCTCCCAACTTAGAGCGTACTTC
CASSSQLRAYF
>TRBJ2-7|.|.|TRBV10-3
TGTGTCAGCAGCCCGGCCACCTACGAGCAGTACTTC
CVSSPATYEQYF
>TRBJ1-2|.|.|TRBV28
TGTGCCAGCAGTTTATTGAGGGTAGGCTACACCTTC
CASSLLRVGYTF
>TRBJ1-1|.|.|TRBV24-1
TGTGCCACCAGTATCGGGGGGGAGGAAGCTTTCTTT
CATSIGGEEAFF
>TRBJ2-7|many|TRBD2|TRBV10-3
TGTGCCAGCAGCACCCGGGAGGCCGAGCAGTACTTC
CASSTREAEQYF
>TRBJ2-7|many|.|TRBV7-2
TGTGCCAGCACCCAGAAAGTAGGGACCTACGAGCAGTACTTC
CASTQKVGTYEQYF
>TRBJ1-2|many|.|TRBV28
TGTGCCAGCAGTGAGGGGACCTTACACTATGGCTACACCTTC
CASSEGTLHYGYTF
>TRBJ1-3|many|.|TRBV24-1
TGTGCCACCAGTGATTCGTCGGGACCTACCGGAAACACCATATATTTT
CATSDSSGPTGNTIYF
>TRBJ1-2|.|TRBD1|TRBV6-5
TGTGCCAGCAGCCCCGGACAGGGTCTTGAGGGCTACACCTTC
CASSPGQGLEGYTF
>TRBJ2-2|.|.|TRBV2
TGTGCCAGTTTAGCGACAGGGAACACCGGGGAGCTGTTTTTT
CASLATGNTGELFF
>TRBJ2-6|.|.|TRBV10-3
TGTGCCATCAGTGTAACGGGTCATAACTCTGGGGCCAACGTCCTGACTTTC
CAISVTGHNSGANVLTF
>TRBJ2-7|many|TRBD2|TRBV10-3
TGTGCCACTGCCTATGGAGTAGCGGGGGTCTACGAGCAGTACTTC
CATAYGVAGVYEQYF
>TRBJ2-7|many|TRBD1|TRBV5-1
TGCGCCAGCAGCGTACAGGGGGCAGATCACCACGAGCAGTACTTC
CASSVQGADHHEQYF
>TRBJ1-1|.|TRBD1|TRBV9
TGTGCCAGCAGCGTAGTGACAGGGGGCACTGAAGCTTTCTTT
CASSVVTGGTEAFF
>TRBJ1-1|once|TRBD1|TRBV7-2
TGTGCCAGCAGCTCCCCGACAGGGTCGAACACTGAAGCTTTCTTT
CASSSPTGSNTEAFF
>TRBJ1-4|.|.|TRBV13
TGTGCCAGCCGCAGACAGATAACTAATGAAAAACTGTTTTTT
CASRRQITNEKLFF
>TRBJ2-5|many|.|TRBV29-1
TGCAGCGTTCCCACACGGGTTCGGGAGACCCAGTACTTC
CSVPTRVRETQYF
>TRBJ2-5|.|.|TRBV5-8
TGTGCCAGCAGCCAGAGCGTGGAGACCCAGTACTTC
CASSQSVETQYF
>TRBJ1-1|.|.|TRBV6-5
TGTGCCCAAAGGGGGGTTCTTATGAACACTGAAGCTTTCTTT
CAQRGVLMNTEAFF
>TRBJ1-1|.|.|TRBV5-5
TGTGCCAGCAGCTTGGAGGGTCGTACTGAAGCTTCCTTT
CASSLEGRTEASF
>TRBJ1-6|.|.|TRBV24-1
TGTGCCAGGAGGGGGAAGGAGGCGGGGAATTCACCCCTCCACTTT
CARRGKEAGNSPLHF
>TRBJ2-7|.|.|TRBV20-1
TGCAGTGCTAGAGATTGGAAAAATTACGAGCAGTACTTC
CSARDWKNYEQYF
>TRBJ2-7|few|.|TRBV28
TGTGCCAGCAGGCATCGGCGAGGCTACGAGCAGTACTTC
CASRHRRGYEQYF
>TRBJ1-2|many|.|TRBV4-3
TGCGCCAGCAGCCAAGGGGGCAGGGTTTTCTATGGCTACACCTTC
CASSQGGRVFYGYTF